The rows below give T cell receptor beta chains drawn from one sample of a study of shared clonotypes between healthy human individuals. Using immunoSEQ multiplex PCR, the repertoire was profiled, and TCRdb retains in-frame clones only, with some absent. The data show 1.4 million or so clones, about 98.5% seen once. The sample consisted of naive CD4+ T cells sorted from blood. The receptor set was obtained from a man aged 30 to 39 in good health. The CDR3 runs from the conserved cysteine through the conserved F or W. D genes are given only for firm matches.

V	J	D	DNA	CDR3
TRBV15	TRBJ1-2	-	TGTGCCACCAGCAGAGAACGGGATTCCTTTCTTACTAACTATGGCTACACCTTC	CATSRERDSFLTNYGYTF
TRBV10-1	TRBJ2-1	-	TGCGCCAGCAGTGAGTCGAGACAATACAATGAGCAGTTCTTC	CASSESRQYNEQFF
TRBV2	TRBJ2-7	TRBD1	TGTGCCAGCAGTAGACAGGGAATGGGCTACGAGCAGTACTTC	CASSRQGMGYEQYF
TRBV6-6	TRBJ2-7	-	TGTGCCAGCAGTCGACCCGTTGCCTACGAGCAGTACTTC	CASSRPVAYEQYF
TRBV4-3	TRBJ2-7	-	TGCGCCAGCAGCCAAGTTCCAGGCCTCTACGAGCAGTACTTC	CASSQVPGLYEQYF
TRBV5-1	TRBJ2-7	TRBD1	TGCGCCAGCAGCGGGACAGGGGTCCCCTCCTACGAGCAGTACTTC	CASSGTGVPSYEQYF
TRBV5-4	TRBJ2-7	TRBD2	TGTGCCAGCAGCTTGGGGCTAGCGGGAGGGATATCCTACGAGCAGTACTTC	CASSLGLAGGISYEQYF
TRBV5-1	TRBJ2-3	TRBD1	TGCGCCAGCAGCATACAGGGGGTGGACTCAGATACGCAGTATTTT	CASSIQGVDSDTQYF
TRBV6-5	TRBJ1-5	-	TGTGCCAGCAGCATGGAGGGCTCGGGCAATCAGCCCCAGCATTTT	CASSMEGSGNQPQHF
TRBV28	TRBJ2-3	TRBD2	TGTGCCAGCAGTGTAGCGGGACTTACCGCAGATACGCAGTATTTT	CASSVAGLTADTQYF
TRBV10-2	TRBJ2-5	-	TGCGCCAGCTTACAAGGGCACATCCAAGAGACCCAGTACTTC	CASLQGHIQETQYF
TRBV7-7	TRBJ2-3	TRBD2	TGTGCTAGCACTCCACTTAGCGGGAGTCCAACAGATACGCAGTATTTT	CASTPLSGSPTDTQYF
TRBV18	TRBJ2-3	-	TGTGCCAGCTCACCATTGGCCGGTGGGCGCACAGATACGCAGTATTTT	CASSPLAGGRTDTQYF
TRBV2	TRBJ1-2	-	TGTGCCAGCAGTGAGTCCGCTGGCTATGGCTACACCTTC	CASSESAGYGYTF
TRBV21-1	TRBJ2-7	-	TGTGCCAGCAGCATAGGGGGTCCCTACGAGCAGTACTTC	CASSIGGPYEQYF
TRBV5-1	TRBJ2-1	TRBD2	TGCGCCAGCAGTTTAGCGGGAGGGCCGCGGTTCTTC	CASSLAGGPRFF
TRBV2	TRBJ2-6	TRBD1	TGTGCCAGCAGCCCTGACAGGGGGCTAATCTCTGGGGCCAACGTCCTGACTTTC	CASSPDRGLISGANVLTF
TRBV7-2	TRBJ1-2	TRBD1	TGTGCCAGCAGCTTAGCAATAACCGAGCAGGGGGTCTATGGCTACACCTTC	CASSLAITEQGVYGYTF
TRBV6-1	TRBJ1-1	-	TGTGCCAGCAGTGCATTGGAGGGGGAAACTGAAGCTTTCTTT	CASSALEGETEAFF
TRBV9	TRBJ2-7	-	TGTGCCAGCAGCGTAGATTCCCCCCCCTACGAGCAGTACTTC	CASSVDSPPYEQYF